This T cell receptor (beta chain) was documented in a study of CD8+ T cells in alopecia areata. Study-wide results and caveats: Lesional tissue from the scalp (especially in alopecia totalis/universalis) showed higher clonality than normal scalp. Besides other cells, scalp samples also yield sequences of resident alphabeta T cells from normal skin.

Comments on this clone: Its specificity is unknown.

V lost 3 bases, J lost 0 bases, and 2 bases stayed unmatched. The V gene's germline CDR1 is KGHSH and CDR2 LQKENI. The CDR3 sequence is 16 residues long. Reverse transcription of extracted RNA yielded cDNA, which provided the sequencing template. Clones were read by immunoSEQ multiplex PCR, and TCRdb kept only the in-frame ones, dropping some. The sample lists 140,000 to 150,000 clones, roughly 53% occurring once. The receptor comes from a human donor with alopecia areata. Sequenced material: CD4+ T cells sorted from blood, taken at week 0. V gene TRBV18 combines with J gene TRBJ2-2, with 9 bases aligning to TRBD2. DNA of the CDR3: TGTGCCAGCTCACCGATAGCGGGGGCGAACACCGGGGAGCTGTTTTTT. It encodes CASSPIAGANTGELFF.